Each of the 19 T cell receptor beta chains below was sequenced from the same sample in a study of PD-L1 blockade in urothelial cancer. Time point: pretreatment peripheral blood. The repertoire was sequenced with immunoSEQ multiplex PCR; TCRdb's copy has only in-frame clones and lacks some. The profile shows approximately 56,000 clones, 65% to 90% of them singletons. Here the sequenced sample was PBMCs, taken around atezolizumab (anti-PD-L1) treatment. These receptor sequences come from a man between 65 and 85 years old with urothelial cancer.

This clone was seen only a few times. The V call is TRBV30, the J call TRBJ1-2; D uncertain. V was pared by 0 bases and J by 7 bases, with 12 bases between. Germline V gives CDR1 GTSNPN, CDR2 SVGIG (reference sequence). This CDR3 comprises 13 residues. This CDR3 reads CAWSVQRESGYTF. CDR3 bases: TGTGCCTGGAGTGTACAGAGGGAGAGTGGCTACACCTTC.

The chain couples TRBV28 to TRBJ1-1; no clear D gene. Germline CDR1 and CDR2: MDHEN and SYDVKM. CDR3 length: 15 amino acids. Trimming pared 5 bases from V and 1 base from J, leaving 14 bases between. DNA for the CDR3: TGTGCCAGCAGTCTCGACCGGGTCCCGAACACTGAAGCTTTCTTT. Residues: CASSLDRVPNTEAFF.

The chain is built from TRBV2 and TRBJ2-1; 13 bases are a match to TRBD2. The trim removed 6 bases at V and 8 bases at J, leaving 10 bases unmatched. This CDR3 spans 16 amino acids. Per germline, CDR1 SNHLY and CDR2 FYNNEI. Written as DNA, the CDR3 is TGTGCCAGCAGCTCGGGACTAGCGGGAAATTTCGATGAGCAGTTCTTC. Translating gives CASSSGLAGNFDEQFF. Looking up the rest from reference TRBV2 and TRBJ2-1 gives the full variable domain: EPEVTQTPSHQVTQMGQEVILRCVPISNHLYFYWYRQILGQKVEFLVSFYNNEISEKSEIFDDQFSVERPDGSNFTLKIRSTKLEDSAMYFCASSSGLAGNFDEQFFGPGTRLTVL.

This clone was counted a single time. The genes are TRBV15 and TRBJ2-5; 8 nucleotides agree with TRBD1. CDR1 is LNHNV, CDR2 YYDKDF, per germline (reference sequence). The CDR3 spans 14 residues. After removal of 5 bases from V and 0 bases from J, the junction contained 2 bases not matched to a gene. In DNA form, the CDR3 reads TGTGCCACCAGCGTGGGACAGGACCAAGAGACCCAGTACTTC. Its translation: CATSVGQDQETQYF.

J is TRBJ1-2 and V is TRBV2, with 9 bases lining up with TRBD1. J lost 4 bases, V lost 7 bases, and 7 bases had no gene match. CDR3 length: 14 residues. CDR1 and CDR2 (germline): SNHLY, FYNNEI. The DNA of the CDR3 is TGTGCCAGCAACGGACAGGGGAGTACCTATGGCTACACCTTC. Amino acids: CASNGQGSTYGYTF. Based on the CDR3 plus reference TRBV2 and TRBJ1-2, the full variable domain is EPEVTQTPSHQVTQMGQEVILRCVPISNHLYFYWYRQILGQKVEFLVSFYNNEISEKSEIFDDQFSVERPDGSNFTLKIRSTKLEDSAMYFCASNGQGSTYGYTFGSGTRLTVV.

This clone was picked up many times. V usage is TRBV27 and J usage is TRBJ2-1, with 11 bases matching TRBD2. Germline-derived CDR1 and CDR2 are MNHEY and SMNVEV (reference sequence). The CDR3 totals 15 residues. Trimming removed 6 bases from V and 12 bases from J; junction bases left unmatched: 13. The DNA of the CDR3 is TGTGCCAGCAGCGTAAAGACTAGCGGGGTTAGTGTGCAGTTCTTC. It specifies CASSVKTSGVSVQFF.

The J gene is TRBJ2-6, the V gene TRBV19, with D possibly being TRBD1 (6 bases). The germline CDR1 and CDR2 sequences are LNHDA and SQIVND (reference sequence). Trimming left V 6 bases short and J 0 bases short, with 9 bases between. CDR3 length: 15 amino acids. CDR3 loop: CASRPGASGANVLTF. The CDR3, as DNA: TGTGCCAGTAGGCCAGGGGCCTCTGGGGCCAACGTCCTGACTTTC.

The rearrangement uses TRBV27 and TRBJ2-7, with 7 bases fitting TRBD1. Germline V gene sequence: CDR1 MNHEY, CDR2 SMNVEV (reference sequence). This CDR3 region has 17 residues. V lost 6 bases, J lost 2 bases, and 16 bases stayed unmatched. The CDR3 loop is CASSRLAGGQLPYEQYF. CDR3 in DNA: TGTGCCAGCAGCCGACTGGCAGGGGGTCAGTTGCCCTACGAGCAGTACTTC.

The chain employs TRBV4-1 and TRBJ2-7, with 8 bases fitting TRBD1. Germline V gene data show CDR1 as MGHRA and CDR2 as YSYEKL. V gave up 3 bases and J gave up 5 bases; unmatched junction bases: 6. This CDR3 spans 14 amino acids. The CDR3 here is CASSHSPGGNEQYF. CDR3 DNA: TGCGCCAGCAGCCACTCCCCAGGGGGCAACGAGCAGTACTTC.

J is TRBJ1-5 and V is TRBV19; D is ambiguous. Trimming pared 7 bases from V and 5 bases from J, leaving 18 bases between. Germline assignment: CDR1 LNHDA and CDR2 SQIVND (reference sequence). This CDR3 is 15 amino acids long. The CDR3 DNA sequence: TGTGCCAGTAATGCTGGACTCGGTAATTATCAGCCCCAGCATTTT. Amino acid sequence: CASNAGLGNYQPQHF.

The chain links TRBV7-8 to TRBJ1-5; TRBD1 agrees at 8 bases. V lost 5 bases, J lost 6 bases, and 3 bases stayed unmatched. CDR3 size: 13 residues. Per germline, CDR1 SGHVS and CDR2 FQNEAQ. The CDR3 DNA sequence: TGTGCCAGCAGCCGTGGGACAGGTCAGCCCCAGCATTTT. It encodes CASSRGTGQPQHF.

The chain has TRBV19 and TRBJ2-1, with TRBD2 as a possible D gene (5 bases). This CDR3 is 16 amino acids long. V lost 7 bases and J lost 9, with 25 bases in between. Germline CDR1 is LNHDA and CDR2 is SQIVND (reference sequence). The CDR3 spells CASTSPGGGRIGEQFF. For the CDR3, the DNA is TGTGCCAGTACCTCCCCCGGTGGAGGAAGGATAGGTGAGCAGTTCTTC.

The chain couples TRBV7-3 to TRBJ2-2, with 8 bases matching TRBD2. In germline, CDR1 is SGHTA, CDR2 FQGTGA. V lost 5 bases and J lost 4; bases outside the gene matches: 9. This CDR3 has 16 amino acids. The CDR3 DNA is TGTGCCAGCAGCGTACGGGGGGGAGTAGGCACCGGGGAGCTGTTTTTT. Translation gives CASSVRGGVGTGELFF.

This clone has just a few counts. The V call is TRBV2, the J call TRBJ2-3; D gene ambiguous. V gave up 7 bases and J gave up 0 bases, with 11 bases separating them. This CDR3 is built from 14 residues. CDR1 is SNHLY and CDR2 is FYNNEI in the germline V gene. The CDR3 DNA is TGTGCCAGCAACCCCGAGGCCAGCACAGATACGCAGTATTTT. This encodes CASNPEASTDTQYF.

This rearrangement joins TRBV14 to TRBJ2-5; 9 bases match TRBD2. This CDR3 has 15 residues. Losses at the gene ends were 0 bases for V and 4 bases for J; bases not matched to a gene: 3. In germline, CDR1 is SGHDN, CDR2 FVKESK. This chain's CDR3 is CASSQDSGRRETQYF. DNA of the CDR3: TGTGCCAGCAGCCAAGATAGCGGGAGACGAGAGACCCAGTACTTC.

The chain employs TRBV5-1 and TRBJ2-1; TRBD2 agrees at 13 bases. There are 16 residues in the CDR3. V lost 1 base to trimming and J lost 2 bases; unmatched junction nucleotides: 0. Germline V gives CDR1 SGHRS, CDR2 YFSETQ. The CDR3: CASSLTSGRAYNEQFF. The CDR3, as DNA: TGCGCCAGCAGCTTGACTAGCGGGAGGGCCTACAATGAGCAGTTCTTC. Supplemented by reference TRBV5-1 and TRBJ2-1, the full variable domain reads KAGVTQTPRYLIKTRGQQVTLSCSPISGHRSVSWYQQTPGQGLQFLFEYFSETQRNKGNFPGRFSGRQFSNSRSEMNVSTLELGDSALYLCASSLTSGRAYNEQFFGPGTRLTVL.

CDR3 nucleotide sequence: TGTGCCAGCAGCTTAGGTGGCAGTGAAAAACTGTTTTTT. Translating it yields CASSLGGSEKLFF. The chain uses TRBV11-2 and TRBJ1-4; D is unresolved. The CDR3 is made up of 13 amino acids. V lost 1 base, J lost 7 bases, and 7 bases lay in between. Germline lookup yields CDR1 SGHAT and CDR2 FQNNGV.

The chain joins TRBV29-1 to TRBJ1-1; TRBD1 matches at 7 bases. Germline V gives CDR1 SQVTM, CDR2 ANQGSEA. Germline trimming cut 5 bases from V and 6 bases from J; bases unmatched to any gene: 9. The length of the CDR3 is 13 residues. The CDR3 nucleotides read TGCAGCGTTAGGACAGGACGGCTACCTGAAGCTTTCTTT. This gives the protein CSVRTGRLPEAFF.

The V gene is TRBV19, the J gene TRBJ1-5, with 8 bases identical to TRBD1. This CDR3 contains 17 residues. V dropped 5 bases and J dropped 3; count of bases not matched to a gene: 12. Germline assignment: CDR1 LNHDA and CDR2 SQIVND (reference sequence). CDR3 nucleotides: TGTGCCAGTAGTCCGGACAGGGTGAGAAGGTACAATCAGCCCCAGCATTTT. It codes for CASSPDRVRRYNQPQHF.